A single sample is the source of the 30 T cell receptor beta chains below, sequenced in a study of neurological immune-mediated disorders. Each CDR3 protein gets one entry after TCRdb re-called the 5' RACE reads with MiXCR. The sample holds tens of thousands of distinct CDR3 sequences, around 10% seen once. The sequenced material came from PBMCs. These TCRs come from a man aged 40-49 years in good health.

The chain uses TRBV6-2 or TRBV6-3 and TRBJ2-7; 7 bases align to TRBD1. V lost 6 bases and J lost 6; bases outside the gene matches: 14. CDR1 is MNHEY and CDR2 is SVGEGT in the germline V gene. There are 15 residues in the CDR3. Here the CDR3 reads CASRVIGTVIGEQYF. In DNA, the CDR3 is TGTGCCAGCAGGGTGATAGGGACAGTAATTGGCGAGCAGTACTTC.

This clonotype was seen many times. The CDR3 is CSAPEVEGGFATQYF. Written as DNA, the CDR3 is TGCAGTGCTCCAGAGGTTGAGGGAGGTTTCGCGACCCAGTACTTC. The chain is built from TRBV20-1 and TRBJ2-5, with a tentative D call TRBD2 (6 bases). The V gene lost 5 bases and the J gene lost 7 bases, with 23 bases spanning the gap. Germline CDR1 and CDR2: DFQATT and SNEGSKA (reference sequence). The CDR3 runs 15 residues.

Ten or more counts support this clonotype. This chain joins TRBV6-6 and TRBJ2-7, with 10 bases identical to TRBD2. The CDR3 is made up of 15 amino acids. The V gene end was trimmed by 6 bases and the J gene end by 7 bases; junction bases not matched to a gene: 12. Per germline, CDR1 MNHNY and CDR2 SVGAGI (reference sequence). The CDR3 here is CASRPAGGTPGEQYF. In DNA form, the CDR3 reads TGTGCCAGCAGGCCAGCGGGAGGGACCCCGGGGGAGCAGTACTTC.

The chain employs TRBV5-5 and TRBJ2-3; D not resolved. The CDR3 extends over 15 amino acids. The germline gives CDR1 SGHKS, CDR2 YYEKEE (reference sequence). V lost 4 bases, J lost 1 base, and 13 bases lay in between. The CDR3 region is CASSPGPPGTDTQYF. The CDR3 region has the DNA TGTGCCAGCAGCCCAGGACCCCCTGGCACAGATACGCAGTATTTT.

This clonotype was seen at least ten times. J is TRBJ1-5 and V is TRBV7-2; D gene uncertain. This CDR3 spans 12 amino acids. V was shortened by 5 bases and J by 6 bases, with 8 bases between the two germline ends. The V gene's germline CDR1 is SGHTA and CDR2 FQGNSA. CDR3 sequence: CASSQPSQPQHF. The CDR3 nucleotides are TGTGCCAGCAGCCAACCAAGTCAGCCCCAGCATTTT. The whole variable domain, filled in from reference TRBV7-2 and TRBJ1-5, reads GAGVSQSPSNKVTEKGKDVELRCDPISGHTALYWYRQSLGQGLEFLIYFQGNSAPDKSGLPSDRFSAERTGGSVSTLTIQRTQQEDSAVYLCASSQPSQPQHFGDGTRLSIL.

J is TRBJ1-5 and V is TRBV5-1; weak D call: TRBD1 (6 bases). The CDR3 covers 15 residues. V gave up 9 bases and J gave up 4 bases, with 20 bases separating them. The germline CDR1 and CDR2 sequences are SGHRS and YFSETQ. CDR3 bases: TGCGCCAAAAGCTTGGAGGGGGGGGAGAATCAGCCCCAGCATTTT. Amino acids: CAKSLEGGENQPQHF.

This clonotype was seen at least ten times. V gene TRBV27 combines with J gene TRBJ2-5; TRBD2 matches at 12 bases. CDR3 length: 18 amino acids. Germline V gene data show CDR1 as MNHEY and CDR2 as SMNVEV (reference sequence). V dropped 3 bases and J dropped 5; count of bases not matched to a gene: 13. CDR3 amino acids: CASSFLPGLAGIWETQYF. The CDR3 DNA reads TGTGCCAGCAGTTTCCTTCCGGGACTAGCGGGTATCTGGGAGACCCAGTACTTC.

At least ten counts were recorded for this clonotype. V is TRBV9 and J is TRBJ1-1; no clear D gene. V lost 0 bases, J lost 7 bases, and 10 bases lay in between. The CDR3 is 13 residues long. Germline CDR1 and CDR2: SGDLS and YYNGEE. CDR3 amino acids: CASSVESGYEAFF. In DNA form, the CDR3 reads TGTGCCAGCAGCGTAGAATCGGGGTATGAAGCTTTCTTT.

There are many counts of this clonotype. This rearrangement joins TRBV6-6 to TRBJ2-7; 8 positions agree with TRBD2. Germline values: CDR1 MNHNY, CDR2 SVGAGI (reference sequence). Trimming cost V 6 bases and J 6 bases; bases outside gene matches: 13. This CDR3 region has 15 residues. This chain's CDR3 is CASRTDPGRALEQYF. CDR3 coding DNA: TGTGCCAGCAGGACGGACCCCGGGAGGGCCCTCGAGCAGTACTTC.

This clonotype was counted many times. The J gene is TRBJ2-3, the V gene TRBV7-2; D is possibly TRBD1 or TRBD2 (5 bases each). Germline V gene sequence: CDR1 SGHTA, CDR2 FQGNSA. V was clipped by 5 bases and J by 6 bases, with 12 bases between them. The CDR3 is 13 amino acids. CDR3 region: CASSASGTDTQYF. Here the CDR3 DNA reads TGTGCCAGCAGCGCCTCCGGGACCGATACGCAGTATTTT.

This clonotype was recorded at least ten times. The V call is TRBV28, the J call TRBJ1-1; D perhaps matches TRBD1 (5 bases). Trimming removed 5 bases at V and 7 bases at J, with 23 bases between. Looked up from germline, CDR1 is MDHEN and CDR2 is SYDVKM. The length of the CDR3 is 16 residues. The CDR3 sequence: CASSPNLWGSIFEAFF. The CDR3 nucleotides are TGTGCCAGCAGTCCCAACCTTTGGGGGTCCATTTTTGAAGCTTTCTTT. Based on the CDR3 plus reference TRBV28 and TRBJ1-1, the full variable domain is DVKVTQSSRYLVKRTGEKVFLECVQDMDHENMFWYRQDPGLGLRLIYFSYDVKMKEKGDIPEGYSVSREKKERFSLILESASTNQTSMYLCASSPNLWGSIFEAFFGQGTRLTVV.

This clonotype was counted many times. This chain joins TRBV5-1 and TRBJ1-1, with 8 nucleotides matching TRBD1. CDR3 length equals 15 residues. CDR1 is SGHRS and CDR2 is YFSETQ in the germline V gene. V lost 4 bases to trimming and J lost 1 base; unmatched junction nucleotides: 6. The CDR3 nucleotides read TGCGCCAGCAGCCGGACAGGACAGGGGAACACTGAAGCTTTCTTT. Translated, it gives CASSRTGQGNTEAFF.

The sample holds many counts of this clonotype. The V gene is TRBV7-8, the J gene TRBJ2-7, with 10 bases matching TRBD1. Trimming removed 5 bases from V and 5 bases from J; junction bases left unmatched: 6. Germline CDR1 reads SGHVS; CDR2 reads FQNEAQ. This CDR3 region has 14 residues. CDR3 sequence: CASSDPGTGDEQYF. As DNA, the CDR3 is TGTGCCAGCAGCGACCCCGGGACAGGGGACGAGCAGTACTTC.

As concerns this clonotype: This likely comes from a read error, as the CDR3 has no conserved phenylalanine or tryptophan at its end. The V gene is TRBV25-1, the J gene TRBJ2-7; 11 nucleotides agree with TRBD1. In germline, CDR1 is MGHDK, CDR2 SYGVNS. V trimming: 9 bases; J trimming: 2 bases; junction bases outside the gene matches: 6. The CDR3 is 14 residues long. The CDR3 loop reads CARLGTGGTYEQYL. CDR3 sequence (DNA): TGTGCCAGATTAGGGACAGGGGGTACCTACGAGCAGTACCTC.

In its sample, this clonotype was seen many times. V usage is TRBV5-1 and J usage is TRBJ2-3; D is ambiguous. CDR3 length: 16 amino acids. Germline V lookup: CDR1 SGHRS, CDR2 YFSETQ. Trimming pared 1 base from V and 0 bases from J, leaving 12 bases between. The CDR3 nucleotides are TGCGCCAGCAGCTTGAAGGGCTCCACTAGCACAGATACGCAGTATTTT. It encodes CASSLKGSTSTDTQYF.

The J gene is TRBJ2-3, the V gene TRBV7-2; maybe TRBD1 (5 bases). This CDR3 comprises 14 residues. The germline CDR1 and CDR2 sequences are SGHTA and FQGNSA. Trimming took off 11 bases at V and 0 bases at J, with 15 bases between the two ends. The CDR3 here is CAYAERQSTDTQYF. The CDR3 DNA reads TGTGCCTACGCGGAAAGACAGAGCACAGATACGCAGTATTTT.

This clonotype was counted at least ten times. This chain links TRBV29-1 with TRBJ2-3; 9 nucleotides agree with TRBD2. Germline CDR1 SQVTM, CDR2 ANQGSEA. V was pared by 5 bases and J by 2 bases, with 11 bases of the junction left unmatched. CDR3 length: 16 residues. The CDR3 reads CSVTPSGDTFTDTQYF. CDR3 sequence (DNA): TGCAGCGTTACGCCTAGCGGGGACACTTTCACAGATACGCAGTATTTT.

The chain is built from TRBV27 and TRBJ2-1; no clear D. From germline, CDR1 is MNHEY and CDR2 SMNVEV (reference sequence). The CDR3 sequence is 13 residues long. V was pared by 4 bases and J by 5 bases, with 9 bases between. DNA for the CDR3: TGTGCCAGCAGTTCCTCTCTAGACAATGAGCAGTTCTTC. Translation gives CASSSSLDNEQFF.

The chain joins TRBV7-2 to TRBJ1-3; D unresolved. This CDR3 has 15 residues. CDR1 and CDR2 (germline): SGHTA, FQGNSA. Trimming stripped 1 base from V and 2 bases from J, with 9 bases between. CDR3: CASSLDGGTGNTIYF. Here the CDR3 DNA reads TGTGCCAGCAGCTTAGATGGAGGGACTGGAAACACCATATATTTT.

This clonotype was counted at least ten times. The chain uses TRBV5-1 and TRBJ2-7, with D possibly TRBD2 on 6 matching bases. The V gene's germline CDR1 is SGHRS and CDR2 YFSETQ. The CDR3 is 15 amino acids. Between the trimmed V and J ends, which lost 7 bases and 2 bases, there was a span of 19 bases. CDR3 DNA: TGCGCCAGCGCCGAACCGGGACTCCAGACCTACGAGCAGTACTTC. This gives the protein CASAEPGLQTYEQYF.

This clonotype came up a few times. This chain links TRBV20-1 with TRBJ1-1; D is uncertain. CDR3 length: 14 residues. Germline values: CDR1 DFQATT, CDR2 SNEGSKA (reference sequence). Between the trimmed V and J ends, which lost 6 bases and 1 base, there was a span of 15 bases. This CDR3 is CSAPSYRENTEAFF. The CDR3 DNA follows: TGCAGTGCCCCCAGCTATCGGGAGAACACTGAAGCTTTCTTT.

In this sample, this clonotype turned up many times. The chain carries TRBV6-5 and TRBJ1-1; no clear D. The germline V gene has CDR1 MNHEY and CDR2 SVGAGI. The CDR3 loop spans 10 amino acids. V lost 11 bases to trimming and J lost 10 bases, with 14 bases between them. The CDR3 here is CASMGLRAFF. As DNA, the CDR3 is TGTGCCTCTATGGGCCTGCGAGCTTTCTTT.

In its sample, this clonotype was seen a few times. The chain combines TRBV20-1 with TRBJ2-2, with 10 bases aligning to TRBD2. The J segment lost 4 bases and the V segment lost 6 bases, leaving 11 bases of the junction unmatched. Germline assignment: CDR1 DFQATT and CDR2 SNEGSKA (reference sequence). The CDR3 loop spans 16 amino acids. For the CDR3, the DNA is TGCAGTGCAGGCCTAGCGGGAGCAGGGGGCACCGGGGAGCTGTTTTTT. Translated: CSAGLAGAGGTGELFF.

This clonotype was counted ten times or more. The chain combines TRBV28 with TRBJ2-7; D call uncertain. This CDR3 has 13 residues. Trimming left V 7 bases short and J 5 bases short, with 15 bases between. Germline V CDR1 and CDR2: MDHEN, SYDVKM. CDR3: CASIGPGLDEQYF. The DNA for the CDR3 is TGTGCCAGCATCGGTCCAGGCCTGGACGAGCAGTACTTC. Filled out from reference TRBV28 and TRBJ2-7, the complete variable domain reads DVKVTQSSRYLVKRTGEKVFLECVQDMDHENMFWYRQDPGLGLRLIYFSYDVKMKEKGDIPEGYSVSREKKERFSLILESASTNQTSMYLCASIGPGLDEQYFGPGTRLTVT.

The table lists this clonotype with many counts. The rearrangement uses TRBV12-3 or TRBV12-4 and TRBJ2-1; D may correspond to TRBD1 or TRBD2 (6 bases each). Trimming took 8 bases from V and 3 from J, leaving 14 bases between them. This CDR3 contains 14 residues. The CDR3 DNA reads as TGTGCCAGCCAAAAGGGGGGATACTACAATGAGCAGTTCTTC. As protein: CASQKGGYYNEQFF.

CDR3 amino acids: CSARVRLGGLDEQFF. The CDR3 DNA reads as TGCAGTGCTAGAGTCCGACTGGGGGGGCTCGATGAGCAGTTCTTC. This chain links TRBV20-1 with TRBJ2-1; D may be TRBD2 (7 bases). The CDR3 has 15 residues. V lost 1 base and J 8 bases, leaving 18 bases between the germline ends. From germline, CDR1 is DFQATT and CDR2 SNEGSKA (reference sequence).

V and J are TRBV5-1 and TRBJ2-2, with 7 nucleotides matching TRBD2. V lost 2 bases, J lost 5 bases, and 6 bases stayed unmatched. The CDR3 totals 15 residues. The germline V gene has CDR1 SGHRS and CDR2 YFSETQ. This CDR3 is CASSFYGGTTGELFF. The CDR3 region has the DNA TGCGCCAGCAGCTTTTACGGGGGGACGACCGGGGAGCTGTTTTTT.

For this clonotype: Since a much larger clone is just one base distant, this may be a read error. The final CDR3 position lacks the conserved phenylalanine or tryptophan, pointing to a likely read error. The limits of the CDR3 on the DNA are not certain, so only TCRdb's listed CDR3 is given. The V gene is TRBV21-1, the J gene TRBJ2-7; the table names TRBD1, a call not compared with the DNA. TRBV21-1 is recorded as a pseudogene. 16 amino acids form the CDR3, both terminal residues included. The CDR3 protein is CASALGETPISYEQYL.

This clonotype was counted many times. This chain joins TRBV10-2 and TRBJ2-3; D not resolved. This CDR3 is 13 amino acids long. Looked up from germline, CDR1 is WSHSY and CDR2 is SAAADI. The V gene lost 1 base and the J gene lost 2 bases, with 4 bases spanning the gap. Written as DNA, the CDR3 is TGCGCCAGCAGTGAGTTTATCACAGATACGCAGTATTTT. Translating gives CASSEFITDTQYF.

This clonotype was detected many times. Here the CDR3 DNA reads TGTGCCAGCAGTTGGACAGGGGGAGGCCATCAGCCCCAGCATTTT. It specifies CASSWTGGGHQPQHF. The chain has TRBV12-3 or TRBV12-4 and TRBJ1-5, with TRBD1 matching 10 bases. With V trimmed by 4 bases and J by 5 bases, 5 bases remained unmatched. The CDR3 totals 15 residues.